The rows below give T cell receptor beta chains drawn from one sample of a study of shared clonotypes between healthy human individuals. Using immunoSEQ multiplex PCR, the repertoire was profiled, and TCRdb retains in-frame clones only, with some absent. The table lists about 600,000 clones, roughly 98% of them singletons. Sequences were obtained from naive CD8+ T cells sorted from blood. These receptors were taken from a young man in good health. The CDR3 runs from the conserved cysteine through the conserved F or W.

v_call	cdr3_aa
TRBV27	CASRISGSPYEQYF
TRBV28	CASSLRLAGVQTGNTQYF
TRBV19	CASTPAGQAYEQYF
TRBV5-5	CASSLDREYF
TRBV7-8	CASSFRGTYEQYF
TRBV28	CASSHDRAYGYTF
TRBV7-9	CASSYRDRDHDEQFF
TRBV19	CASSMSGNTEAFF
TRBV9	CASSAGQGGGNQPQHF
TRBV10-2	CASSELSGTYEQYF